The rows below give T cell receptor beta chains drawn from one sample of a study of Ad26.COV2.S vaccination and SARS-CoV-2 variants. Here immunoSEQ multiplex PCR was the method, and the copy in TCRdb shows in-frame clones only, minus some. Of 350,000 to 450,000 clones listed, 80% to 90% are singletons. This specimen was peripheral blood, taken in a trial of Ad26.COV2.S vaccine versus placebo. Receptors originate from a person aged 18-60 years who received the Ad26.COV2.S COVID-19 vaccine or a placebo. Both conserved end residues are part of each CDR3. D genes are given only for firm matches. Part of the rows lack a size; the others show once, few, many or a class for expanded clones.

j_call v_call d_call clone_size cdr3_aa cdr3_nt
TRBJ2-3 TRBV30 TRBD2 NA CALIAGGADTQYF TGTGCCTTGATAGCGGGAGGGGCAGATACGCAGTATTTT
TRBJ1-4 TRBV28 NA NA CASSLRQGNEKLFF TGTGCCAGCAGTTTAAGGCAGGGGAATGAAAAACTGTTTTTT
TRBJ2-7 TRBV2 NA NA CASSDRETSYEQYF TGTGCCAGCAGTGACAGGGAGACGTCCTACGAGCAGTACTTC
TRBJ2-3 TRBV18 TRBD1 NA CASSPNTGERTDTQYF TGTGCCAGCTCACCAAACACAGGGGAGAGGACAGATACGCAGTATTTT
TRBJ2-1 TRBV25-1 TRBD2 NA CASSETSGKSNEQFF TGTGCCAGCAGTGAGACTAGCGGGAAATCGAATGAGCAGTTCTTC
TRBJ2-1 TRBV30 TRBD2 NA CAWSVRLAGEQFF TGTGCCTGGAGTGTACGACTAGCTGGTGAGCAGTTCTTC
TRBJ1-4 TRBV9 NA once CASSQTNNEKLFF TGTGCCAGCAGCCAAACAAATAATGAAAAACTGTTTTTT
TRBJ2-1 TRBV7-9 TRBD2 NA CASSPPPRLAGAENEQFF TGTGCCAGCAGCCCCCCCCCAAGACTAGCGGGAGCGGAAAATGAGCAGTTCTTC
TRBJ1-6 TRBV7-9 NA NA CASSIGRDNSPLHF TGTGCCAGCAGCATAGGGCGTGATAATTCACCCCTCCACTTT
TRBJ2-2 TRBV7-6 NA NA CASSLGPAGELFF TGTGCCAGCAGCTTAGGCCCCGCCGGGGAGCTGTTTTTT
TRBJ2-7 TRBV5-1 NA NA CASSLGQPDGKRYGYEQYF TGCGCCAGCAGCTTGGGACAGCCAGACGGGAAACGGTACGGTTACGAGCAGTACTTC
TRBJ1-2 TRBV3-1/TRBV3-2 TRBD1 NA CASSQDAGGAYYGYTF TGTGCCAGCAGCCAAGACGCAGGGGGCGCATATTATGGCTACACCTTC
TRBJ2-7 TRBV5-1 TRBD2 NA CASSLAAGGPAWEQYF TGCGCCAGCAGCTTGGCGGCGGGAGGGCCAGCATGGGAGCAGTACTTC
TRBJ2-7 TRBV11-2 TRBD1 NA CASSRTGPRDEQYF TGTGCCAGCAGCCGGACAGGGCCAAGAGACGAGCAGTACTTC
TRBJ1-5 TRBV19 NA NA CASSWDTNQPQHF TGTGCCAGTAGTTGGGACACCAATCAGCCCCAGCATTTT
TRBJ2-4 TRBV9 NA NA CASSVAAGEWNIQYF TGTGCCAGCAGCGTAGCGGCAGGGGAGTGGAACATTCAGTACTTC
TRBJ2-1 TRBV11-2 NA NA CASRLVVSSYNEQFF TGTGCCAGCAGATTAGTGGTATCCTCCTACAATGAGCAGTTCTTC
TRBJ2-2 TRBV6-2/TRBV6-3 NA NA CASSLHGGLNTGELFF TGTGCCAGCAGCCTCCACGGGGGCCTGAACACCGGGGAGCTGTTTTTT
TRBJ2-5 TRBV2 NA NA CASSESTFKETQYF TGTGCCAGCAGTGAAAGCACTTTTAAAGAGACCCAGTACTTC
TRBJ2-5 TRBV7-9 NA NA CASSLVSWGVETQYF TGTGCCAGCAGCTTGGTATCTTGGGGGGTCGAGACCCAGTACTTC
TRBJ2-7 TRBV7-6 TRBD1 NA CASSLRRQGAYGPYEQYF TGTGCCAGCAGCTTAAGGAGACAGGGGGCGTACGGGCCCTACGAGCAGTACTTC
TRBJ2-7 TRBV27 NA NA CASSLSRAQRSYEQYF TGTGCCAGCAGTCTCTCCCGGGCCCAGCGCTCCTACGAGCAGTACTTC
TRBJ2-7 TRBV2 TRBD1 NA CASENRGEQYF TGTGCCAGCGAGAACAGGGGCGAGCAGTACTTC
TRBJ2-7 TRBV6-5 NA once CASSYAAGNYEQYF TGTGCCAGCAGTTACGCGGCAGGCAACTACGAGCAGTACTTC
TRBJ2-5 TRBV7-8 NA NA CASSLAWLRVETQYF TGTGCCAGCAGCTTAGCGTGGCTTCGGGTTGAGACCCAGTACTTC
TRBJ2-3 TRBV5-3 NA NA CARTLPVTREVTDTQYF TGTGCCAGAACCCTCCCAGTGACTAGGGAAGTCACAGATACGCAGTATTTT
TRBJ2-2 TRBV7-2 NA NA CASSSLGVSNTGELFF TGTGCCAGCAGCTCACTGGGGGTCTCGAACACCGGGGAGCTGTTTTTT
TRBJ1-3 TRBV7-2 NA NA CASSRDSTHGNTIYF TGTGCCAGCAGCCGGGACTCGACGCATGGAAACACCATATATTTT
TRBJ2-3 TRBV7-2 NA NA CASSIDRRTDTQYF TGTGCCAGCAGCATAGACAGGAGGACAGATACGCAGTATTTT
TRBJ2-1 TRBV28 TRBD2 NA CASSLSGGPRNEQFF TGTGCCAGCAGTTTATCGGGGGGTCCCCGCAATGAGCAGTTCTTC
TRBJ2-3 TRBV18 TRBD1 NA CASSPGQGATDTQYF TGTGCCAGCTCCCCCGGACAGGGGGCAACAGATACGCAGTATTTT